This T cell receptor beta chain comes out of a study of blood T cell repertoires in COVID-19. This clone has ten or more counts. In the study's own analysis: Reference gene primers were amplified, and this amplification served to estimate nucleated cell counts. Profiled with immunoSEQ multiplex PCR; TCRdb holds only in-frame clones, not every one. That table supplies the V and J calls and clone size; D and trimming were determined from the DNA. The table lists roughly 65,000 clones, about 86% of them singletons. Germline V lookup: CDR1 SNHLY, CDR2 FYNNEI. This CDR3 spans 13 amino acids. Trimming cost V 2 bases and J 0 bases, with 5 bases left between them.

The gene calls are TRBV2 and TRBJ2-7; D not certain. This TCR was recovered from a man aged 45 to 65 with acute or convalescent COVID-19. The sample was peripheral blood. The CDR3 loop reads CASSETSSYEQYF. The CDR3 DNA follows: TGTGCCAGCAGTGAAACGAGCTCCTACGAGCAGTACTTC.